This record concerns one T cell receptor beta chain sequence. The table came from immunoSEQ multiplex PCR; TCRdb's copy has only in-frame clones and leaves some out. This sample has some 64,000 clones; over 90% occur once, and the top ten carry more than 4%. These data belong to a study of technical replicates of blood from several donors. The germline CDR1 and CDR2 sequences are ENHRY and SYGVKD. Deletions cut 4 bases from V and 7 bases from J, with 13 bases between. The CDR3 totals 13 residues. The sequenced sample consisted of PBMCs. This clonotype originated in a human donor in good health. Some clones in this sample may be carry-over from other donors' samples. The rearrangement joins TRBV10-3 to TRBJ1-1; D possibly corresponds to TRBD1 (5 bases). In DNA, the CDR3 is TGTGCCATCAGTGGGCAGGGAGGGAGTGAAGCTTTCTTT. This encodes CAISGQGGSEAFF.